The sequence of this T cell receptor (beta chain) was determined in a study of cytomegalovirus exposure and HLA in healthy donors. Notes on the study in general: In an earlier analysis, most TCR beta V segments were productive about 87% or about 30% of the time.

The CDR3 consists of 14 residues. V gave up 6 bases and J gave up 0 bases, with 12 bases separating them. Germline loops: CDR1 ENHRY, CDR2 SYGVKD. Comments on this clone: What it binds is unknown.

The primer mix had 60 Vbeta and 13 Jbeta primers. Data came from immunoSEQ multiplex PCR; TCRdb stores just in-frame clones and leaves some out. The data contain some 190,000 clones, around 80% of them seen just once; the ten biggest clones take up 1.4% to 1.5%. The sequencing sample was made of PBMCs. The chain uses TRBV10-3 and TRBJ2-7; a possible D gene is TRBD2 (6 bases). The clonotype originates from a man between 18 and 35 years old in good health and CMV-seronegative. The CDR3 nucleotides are TGTGCCATCAGGGCGGGACTGATCTCCTACGAGCAGTACTTC. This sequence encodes CAIRAGLISYEQYF.